Listed below are T cell receptor beta chains from one sample, sequenced in a study of cytomegalovirus exposure and HLA in healthy donors. Produced via immunoSEQ multiplex PCR; TCRdb's table is partial and in-frame only. The top ten hold approximately 2.2% of the sample, which has about 150,000 clones, 86% seen once. Material: PBMCs. These receptors originate from a human donor in good health. Each CDR3 is given with its conserved first and last residue. D genes are given only for firm matches. Clone size is shown for a subset of rows, as once, few, many or a class of expanded clone.

TRBJ1-2 - TRBV6-5 - TGTGCCAGCAGTTACTCAAACCCAGGGGACGGCTACACCTTC CASSYSNPGDGYTF
TRBJ1-4 once TRBV7-2 TRBD1 TGTGCCAGCAGCGAGACAGGGGTGCGGGAAAAACTGTTTTTT CASSETGVREKLFF
TRBJ2-7 - TRBV29-1 TRBD1 TGCAGCGTCCGGACAGGGGATTTCGAGCAGTACTTC CSVRTGDFEQYF
TRBJ1-2 once TRBV2 - TGTGCCAGCAATCGGGCGCGGGGGGATGGCTACACCTTC CASNRARGDGYTF
TRBJ1-2 - TRBV7-9 - TGTGCCAGCAGCTTAGACAGGGCTAACTATGGCTACACCTTC CASSLDRANYGYTF
TRBJ1-4 - TRBV9 TRBD1 TGTGCCAGCAGCGACACAGGGGCGGGTGAAAAACTGTTTTTT CASSDTGAGEKLFF
TRBJ2-3 once TRBV11-3 TRBD1 TGTGCCAGCAGCCCCCACAGGGGGCAAGGTAGCACAGATACGCAGTATTTT CASSPHRGQGSTDTQYF
TRBJ1-1 - TRBV4-2 - TGTGCCAGCAGCCAAGAGGAGGGGCTGAACACTGAAGCTTTCTTT CASSQEEGLNTEAFF
TRBJ2-1 - TRBV19 TRBD2 TGTGCCAGTAGTGTCGGGACTAGCGGGAGGGCCCGAGCGGACAATGAGCAGTTCTTC CASSVGTSGRARADNEQFF
TRBJ1-2 - TRBV29-1 TRBD1 TGCAGCGTTGGGGACAGGGCTAACTATGGCTACACCTTC CSVGDRANYGYTF
TRBJ1-4 - TRBV27 - TGTGCCAGCGGCCCGAGCGGGGCTGGTGAAAAACTGTTTTTT CASGPSGAGEKLFF
TRBJ2-7 - TRBV27 TRBD1 TGTGCCAGCAGTGCGTGGACAGGGGGTATCTACGAGCAGTACTTC CASSAWTGGIYEQYF
TRBJ2-5 - TRBV12-5 TRBD1 TGTGCTAGTGGTTCAGGGGGCAGGGAGGAGACCCAGTACTTC CASGSGGREETQYF
TRBJ1-5 - TRBV28 - TGTGCCAGCAGTTTAGGGCAGCTCAATCAGCCCCAGCATTTT CASSLGQLNQPQHF
TRBJ1-1 - TRBV10-2 TRBD1 TGCGCCAGTTTAAACGCCGGGACAGGGGGCGGACGAGCTTTCTTT CASLNAGTGGGRAFF
TRBJ1-4 - TRBV6-1 - TGTGCCAGCAGTGATTTTTACCCGACGGGGCTGTTTTTT CASSDFYPTGLFF
TRBJ2-3 - TRBV5-4 TRBD2 TGTGCCAGCAGCTTGGGAGGTAGCGGGGGGGTTAGAGATACGCAGTATTTT CASSLGGSGGVRDTQYF
TRBJ1-1 few TRBV5-6 - TGTGCCAGCAGCTTATCAGGGATCGGGACTGAAGCTTTCTTT CASSLSGIGTEAFF
TRBJ1-1 - TRBV6-1 TRBD1 TGTGCCAGCAGGCAGGGGGCAGGGACTGAAGCTTTCTTT CASRQGAGTEAFF
TRBJ1-4 - TRBV2 - TGTGCCAGCATGTTGGGGGGGCGCGATGAAAAACTGTTTTTT CASMLGGRDEKLFF
TRBJ1-1 - TRBV19 - TGTGCCAGTAGTCCCCGCCAGGGCGCCGAAGCTTTCTTT CASSPRQGAEAFF
TRBJ1-5 - TRBV28 - TGTGCCAGTGGGCAGCCTTTTAATCAGCCCCAGCATTTT CASGQPFNQPQHF
TRBJ1-5 few TRBV19 TRBD1 TGTGCCAGTAGACCGGACAGGGGAGGGAATCAGCCCCAGCATTTT CASRPDRGGNQPQHF
TRBJ1-5 once TRBV19 - TGTGCCAGTAGTATAGTATCAGGGTTGGGTAGCAATCAGCCCCAGCATTTT CASSIVSGLGSNQPQHF
TRBJ2-1 - TRBV7-9 TRBD2 TGTGCCAGCAGCCAACTAGCGGGCGATTACAATGAGCAGTTCTTC CASSQLAGDYNEQFF
TRBJ1-5 few TRBV19 - TGTGCCAGTAGTTCCTCCGGGACTTATAGCAATCAGCCCCAGCATTTT CASSSSGTYSNQPQHF
TRBJ1-1 - TRBV5-6 TRBD1 TGTGCCAGCACCGCGACAGGGCCGAACACTGAAGCTTTCTTT CASTATGPNTEAFF
TRBJ1-2 - TRBV5-1 - TGCGCCAGCAGCTCCCCTGGGGCTAGCGGGGGCTATGGCTACACCTTC CASSSPGASGGYGYTF
TRBJ2-1 once TRBV18 TRBD2 TGTGCCAGCTCACCGGGACTAGCGGGAGACAATGAGCAGTTCTTC CASSPGLAGDNEQFF
TRBJ1-2 few TRBV28 TRBD1 TGTGCCAGCAGTTCTCCCAGGGGGCGCGGCTACACCTTC CASSSPRGRGYTF
TRBJ1-5 - TRBV2 - TGTGCCAGCAGCCTAACGACAGTAAATCAGCCCCAGCATTTT CASSLTTVNQPQHF
TRBJ2-4 - TRBV5-8 - TGTGCCAGCAGCCTACAAGGGGTGGCCAAAAACATTCAGTACTTC CASSLQGVAKNIQYF
TRBJ1-3 - TRBV10-3 - TGTGCCATCAGTCCAGTCGCCGGGGTTTCTGGAAACACCATATATTTT CAISPVAGVSGNTIYF
TRBJ2-4 - TRBV4-2 - TGTGCCAGCAGCCAAGGCGGCGGAGAGGTCAAATTC CASSQGGGEVKF
TRBJ1-4 - TRBV7-9 - TGTGCCAGCAGCTTGAACCGCCAGGGTCATAGGGGTAATGAAAAACTGTTTTTT CASSLNRQGHRGNEKLFF
TRBJ1-4 - TRBV15 - TGTGCCACCAGCAGAGGACAGAAAACTAATGAAAAACTGTTTTTT CATSRGQKTNEKLFF
TRBJ2-2 - TRBV27 - TGTGCCAGCAGTTCCGGGGGGCGCAACACCGGGGAGCTGTTTTTT CASSSGGRNTGELFF
TRBJ2-3 - TRBV11-3 TRBD2 TGTGCCAGCAGCCCGAACCGAGGGACTAGCGTAGCAGATACGCAGTATTTT CASSPNRGTSVADTQYF
TRBJ2-6 once TRBV5-1 TRBD1 TGCGCCAGCAGCTTTCGGGACAGCCCCTCTGGGGCCAACGTCCTGACTTTC CASSFRDSPSGANVLTF
TRBJ2-1 - TRBV29-1 TRBD2 TGCAGCGTATCGGGACTAGCGGGGGATGAGCAGTTCTTC CSVSGLAGDEQFF
TRBJ2-7 few TRBV6-1 TRBD1 TGTGCCAGCAGTGGACAGGGGGTCTCCTACGAGCAGTACTTC CASSGQGVSYEQYF
TRBJ1-1 - TRBV7-6 TRBD1 TGTGCCAGCAGCGAGGGACAGGGCATGAACACTGAAGCTTTCTTT CASSEGQGMNTEAFF
TRBJ2-5 - TRBV5-1 TRBD2 TGCGCCAGCAGCAAACCGGGACTAGCGGGGCTGCAGGAGACCCAGTACTTC CASSKPGLAGLQETQYF
TRBJ1-2 - TRBV6-5 - TGTGCCAGCAGTCCAGGGGCCGCTAACTATGGCTACACCTTC CASSPGAANYGYTF
TRBJ2-5 - TRBV9 - TGTGCCAGCAGCGCGCAAGGTAGCAGCCTGGAGACCCAGTACTTC CASSAQGSSLETQYF
TRBJ1-4 - TRBV9 - TGTGCCAGTGGCTCGGGGGAGGCAACTAATGAAAAACTGTTTTTT CASGSGEATNEKLFF
TRBJ2-7 - TRBV28 - TGTGCCAGCAAGTTGGGAAAGGGGCGCGTCACCTACGAGCAGTACTTC CASKLGKGRVTYEQYF
TRBJ2-5 - TRBV30 TRBD2 TGTGCCTGGAGTCTTGGACTAGCGGGAGTTCAGACCCAGTACTTC CAWSLGLAGVQTQYF
TRBJ2-7 - TRBV19 TRBD1 TGTGCCAGTAGCCTTACAGGGGAAGGTAGCTCCTACGAGCAGTACTTC CASSLTGEGSSYEQYF